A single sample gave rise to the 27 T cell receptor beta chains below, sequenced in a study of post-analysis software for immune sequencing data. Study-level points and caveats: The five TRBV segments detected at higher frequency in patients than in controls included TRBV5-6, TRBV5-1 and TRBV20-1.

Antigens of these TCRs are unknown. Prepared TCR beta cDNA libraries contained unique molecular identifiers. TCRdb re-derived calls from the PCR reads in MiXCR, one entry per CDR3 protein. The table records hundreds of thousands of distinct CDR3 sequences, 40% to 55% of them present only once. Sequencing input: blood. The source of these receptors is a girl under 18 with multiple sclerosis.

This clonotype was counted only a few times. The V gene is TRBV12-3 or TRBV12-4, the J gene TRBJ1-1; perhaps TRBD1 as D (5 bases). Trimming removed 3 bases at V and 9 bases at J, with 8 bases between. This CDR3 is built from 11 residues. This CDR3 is CASSFRAQAFF. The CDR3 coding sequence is TGTGCCAGCAGTTTCAGGGCCCAAGCTTTCTTT.

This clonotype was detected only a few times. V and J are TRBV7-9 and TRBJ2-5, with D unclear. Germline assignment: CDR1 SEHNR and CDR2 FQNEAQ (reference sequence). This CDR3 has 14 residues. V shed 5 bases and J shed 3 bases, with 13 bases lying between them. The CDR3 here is CASSPRANEETQYF. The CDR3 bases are TGTGCCAGCAGCCCTAGGGCCAATGAAGAGACCCAGTACTTC.

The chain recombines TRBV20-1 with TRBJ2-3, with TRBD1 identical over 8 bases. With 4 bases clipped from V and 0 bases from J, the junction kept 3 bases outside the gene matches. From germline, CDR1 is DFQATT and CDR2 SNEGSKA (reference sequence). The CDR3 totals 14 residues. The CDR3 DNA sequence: TGCAGTGCTACGACAGGGGTTAGCACAGATACGCAGTATTTT. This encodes CSATTGVSTDTQYF.

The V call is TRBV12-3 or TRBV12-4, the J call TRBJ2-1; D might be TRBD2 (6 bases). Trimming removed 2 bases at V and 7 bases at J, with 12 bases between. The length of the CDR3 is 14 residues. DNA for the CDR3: TGTGCCAGCAGTTTAATTCAGCTAGCGAATGAGCAGTTCTTC. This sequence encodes CASSLIQLANEQFF.

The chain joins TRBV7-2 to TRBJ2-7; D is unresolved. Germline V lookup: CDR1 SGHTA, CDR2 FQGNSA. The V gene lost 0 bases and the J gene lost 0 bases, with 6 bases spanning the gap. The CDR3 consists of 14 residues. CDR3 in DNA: TGTGCCAGCAGCTTAGCACGGCCCTCCTACGAGCAGTACTTC. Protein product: CASSLARPSYEQYF.

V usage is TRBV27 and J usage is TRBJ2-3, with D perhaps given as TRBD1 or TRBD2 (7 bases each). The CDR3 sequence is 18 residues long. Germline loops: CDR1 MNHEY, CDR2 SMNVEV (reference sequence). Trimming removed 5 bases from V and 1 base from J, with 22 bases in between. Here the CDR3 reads CASSASRGRASGTDTQYF. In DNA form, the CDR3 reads TGTGCCAGCAGTGCTAGCAGGGGGAGGGCCTCCGGCACAGATACGCAGTATTTT.

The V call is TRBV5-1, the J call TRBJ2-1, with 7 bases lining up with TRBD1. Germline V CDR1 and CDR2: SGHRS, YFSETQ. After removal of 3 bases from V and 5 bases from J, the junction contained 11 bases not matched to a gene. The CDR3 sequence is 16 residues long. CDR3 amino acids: CASSSQTGTVDNEQFF. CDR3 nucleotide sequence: TGCGCCAGCAGCTCCCAGACCGGGACAGTCGACAATGAGCAGTTCTTC.

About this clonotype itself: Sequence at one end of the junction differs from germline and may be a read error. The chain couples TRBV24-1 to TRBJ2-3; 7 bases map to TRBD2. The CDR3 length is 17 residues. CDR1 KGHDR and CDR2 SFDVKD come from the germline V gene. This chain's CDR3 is CAASDSLRRESRDTQYF. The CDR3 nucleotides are TGTGCCGCCAGTGATAGCCTCAGGCGGGAGTCCCGGGATACGCAGTATTTT.

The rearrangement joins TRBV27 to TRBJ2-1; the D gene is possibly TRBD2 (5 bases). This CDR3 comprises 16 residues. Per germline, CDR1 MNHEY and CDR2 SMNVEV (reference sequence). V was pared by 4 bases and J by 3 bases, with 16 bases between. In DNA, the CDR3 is TGTGCCAGCAGTTCCCCACTGGCCCGGGGCTACAATGAGCAGTTCTTC. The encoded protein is CASSSPLARGYNEQFF.

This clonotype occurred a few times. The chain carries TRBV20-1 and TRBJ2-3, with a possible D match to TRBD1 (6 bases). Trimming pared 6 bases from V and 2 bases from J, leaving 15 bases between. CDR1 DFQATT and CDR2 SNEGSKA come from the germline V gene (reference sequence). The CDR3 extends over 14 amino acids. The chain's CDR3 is CSAERQEDTDTQYF. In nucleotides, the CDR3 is TGCAGTGCCGAACGACAGGAAGACACAGATACGCAGTATTTT.

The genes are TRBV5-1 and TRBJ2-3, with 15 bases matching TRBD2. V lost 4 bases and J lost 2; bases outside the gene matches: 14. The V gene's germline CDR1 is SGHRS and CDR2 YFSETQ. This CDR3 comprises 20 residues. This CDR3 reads CASSVWTSGREPQITDTQYF. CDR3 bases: TGCGCCAGCAGCGTTTGGACTAGCGGGAGGGAGCCCCAGATCACAGATACGCAGTATTTT.

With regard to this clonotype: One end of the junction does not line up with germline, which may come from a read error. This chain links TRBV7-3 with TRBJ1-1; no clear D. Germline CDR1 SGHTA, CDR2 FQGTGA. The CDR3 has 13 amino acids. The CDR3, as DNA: TGTGCCAGCATCTTATCCCGGGACACTGAAGCTTTCTTT. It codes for CASILSRDTEAFF.

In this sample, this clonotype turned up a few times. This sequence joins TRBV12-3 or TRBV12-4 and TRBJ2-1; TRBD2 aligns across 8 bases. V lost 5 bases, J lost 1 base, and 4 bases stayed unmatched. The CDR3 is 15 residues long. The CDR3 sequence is CASSGAGESYNEQFF. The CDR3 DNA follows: TGTGCCAGCAGTGGAGCGGGAGAATCCTACAATGAGCAGTTCTTC.

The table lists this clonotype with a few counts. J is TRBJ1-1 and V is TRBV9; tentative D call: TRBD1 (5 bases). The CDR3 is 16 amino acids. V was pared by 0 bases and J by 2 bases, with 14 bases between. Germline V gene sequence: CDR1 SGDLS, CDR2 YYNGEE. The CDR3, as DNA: TGTGCCAGCAGCGTAGTGGGGGGAAGTCATAACACTGAAGCTTTCTTT. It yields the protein CASSVVGGSHNTEAFF.

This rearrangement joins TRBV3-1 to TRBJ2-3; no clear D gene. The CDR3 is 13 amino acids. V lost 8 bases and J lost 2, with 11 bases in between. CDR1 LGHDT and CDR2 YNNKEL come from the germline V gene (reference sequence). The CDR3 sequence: CASRDHSTDTQYF. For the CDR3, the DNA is TGTGCCAGCCGAGATCACTCCACAGATACGCAGTATTTT.

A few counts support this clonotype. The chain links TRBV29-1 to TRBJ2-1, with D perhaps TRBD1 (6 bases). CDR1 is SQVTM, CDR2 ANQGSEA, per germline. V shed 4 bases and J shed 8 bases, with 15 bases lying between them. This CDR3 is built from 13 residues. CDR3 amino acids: CSVGHRVLDEQFF. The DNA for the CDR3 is TGCAGCGTTGGGCACAGGGTGTTGGATGAGCAGTTCTTC.

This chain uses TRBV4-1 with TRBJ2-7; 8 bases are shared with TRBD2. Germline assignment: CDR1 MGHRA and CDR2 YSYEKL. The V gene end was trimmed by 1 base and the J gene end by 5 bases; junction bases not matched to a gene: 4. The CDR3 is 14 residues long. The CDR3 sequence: CASSQVAGMNEQYF. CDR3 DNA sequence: TGCGCCAGCAGCCAAGTAGCGGGAATGAACGAGCAGTACTTC.

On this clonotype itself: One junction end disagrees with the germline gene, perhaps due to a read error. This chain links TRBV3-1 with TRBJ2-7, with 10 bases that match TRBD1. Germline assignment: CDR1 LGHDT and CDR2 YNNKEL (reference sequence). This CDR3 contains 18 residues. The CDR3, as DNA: TGTGCCAGCAGCCAAAGGGACAGGGGTCCTGGACGCTCCTACGAGCAGTACTTT. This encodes CASSQRDRGPGRSYEQYF.

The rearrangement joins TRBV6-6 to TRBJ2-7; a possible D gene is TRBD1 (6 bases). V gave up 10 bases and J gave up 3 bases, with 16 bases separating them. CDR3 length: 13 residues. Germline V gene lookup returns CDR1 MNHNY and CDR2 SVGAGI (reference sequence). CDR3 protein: CANSRDTHYEQYF. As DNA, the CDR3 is TGTGCCAACAGCCGGGACACCCACTACGAGCAGTACTTC.

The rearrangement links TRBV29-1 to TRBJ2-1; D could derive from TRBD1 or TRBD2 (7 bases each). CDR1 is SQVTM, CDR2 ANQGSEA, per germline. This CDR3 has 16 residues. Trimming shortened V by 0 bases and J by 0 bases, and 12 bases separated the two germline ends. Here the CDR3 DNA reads TGCAGCGTTGAAGACAGGGGGAGGGACTCCTACAATGAGCAGTTCTTC. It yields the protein CSVEDRGRDSYNEQFF.

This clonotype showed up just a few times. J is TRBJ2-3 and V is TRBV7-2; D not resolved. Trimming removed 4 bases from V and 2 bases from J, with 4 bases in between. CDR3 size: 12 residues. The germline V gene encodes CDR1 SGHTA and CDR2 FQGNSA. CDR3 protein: CASSYLTDTQYF. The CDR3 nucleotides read TGTGCCAGCAGCTACCTCACAGATACGCAGTATTTT.

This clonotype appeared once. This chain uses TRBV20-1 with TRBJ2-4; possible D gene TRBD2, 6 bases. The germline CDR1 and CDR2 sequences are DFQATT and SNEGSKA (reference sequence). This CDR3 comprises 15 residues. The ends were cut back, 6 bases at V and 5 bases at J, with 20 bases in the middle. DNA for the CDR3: TGCAGTGCCATACGTACTAGCTGGGCCCAAAACATTCAGTACTTC. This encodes CSAIRTSWAQNIQYF.

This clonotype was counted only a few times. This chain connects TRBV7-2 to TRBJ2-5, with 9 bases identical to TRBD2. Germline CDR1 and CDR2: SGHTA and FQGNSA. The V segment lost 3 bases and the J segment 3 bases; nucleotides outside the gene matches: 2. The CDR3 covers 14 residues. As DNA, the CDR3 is TGTGCCAGCAGCTTTGGCGGGAGGGAAGAGACCCAGTACTTC. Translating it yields CASSFGGREETQYF.

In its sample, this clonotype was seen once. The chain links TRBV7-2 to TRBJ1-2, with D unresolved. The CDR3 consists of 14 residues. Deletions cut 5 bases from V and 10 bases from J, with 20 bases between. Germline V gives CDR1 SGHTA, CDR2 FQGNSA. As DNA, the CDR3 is TGTGCCAGCAGCCCCATACGGGTCGAGAATGTCTACACCTTC. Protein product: CASSPIRVENVYTF.

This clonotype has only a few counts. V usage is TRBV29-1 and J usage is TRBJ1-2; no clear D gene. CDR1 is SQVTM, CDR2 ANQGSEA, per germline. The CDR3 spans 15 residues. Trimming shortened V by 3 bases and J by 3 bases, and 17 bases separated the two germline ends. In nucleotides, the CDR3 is TGCAGCGTTGACAACGAACTGGGGTTCGACTATGGCTACACCTTC. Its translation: CSVDNELGFDYGYTF. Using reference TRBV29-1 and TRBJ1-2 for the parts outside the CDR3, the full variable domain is SAVISQKPSRDICQRGTSLTIQCQVDSQVTMMFWYRQQPGQSLTLIATANQGSEATYESGFVIDKFPISRPNLTFSTLTVSNMSPEDSSIYLCSVDNELGFDYGYTFGSGTRLTVV.

CDR3 bases: TGTGCCAGCAGCTTACGCCCCATGGGACCCCAAGTTGGGACAGATACGCAGTATTTT. It yields the protein CASSLRPMGPQVGTDTQYF. The V call is TRBV7-9, the J call TRBJ2-3; the D gene could be TRBD1 or TRBD2 (5 bases each). Germline CDR1 and CDR2: SEHNR and FQNEAQ (reference sequence). The CDR3 is 19 residues long. With 2 bases removed from V and 3 bases from J, the gap between germline ends came to 24 bases.

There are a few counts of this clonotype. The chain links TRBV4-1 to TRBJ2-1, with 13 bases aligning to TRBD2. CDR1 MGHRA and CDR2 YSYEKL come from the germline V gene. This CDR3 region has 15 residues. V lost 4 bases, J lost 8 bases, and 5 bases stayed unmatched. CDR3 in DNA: TGCGCCAGCAGCCCAGGACTAGCGGGAGTTTATGAGCAGTTCTTC. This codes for CASSPGLAGVYEQFF.